The rows below give T cell receptor beta chains drawn from one sample of a study of radiation and T cells in renal cell carcinoma. Profiling relied on immunoSEQ multiplex PCR, and the TCRdb table lists in-frame clones only, not all of them. Of about 150,000 clones listed, around 90% were seen once; the top ten hold about 4%. The sample here was blood, taken from a patient whose treatment included radiotherapy and nephrectomy. These receptors were collected from a woman in her 70s with renal cell carcinoma. Each CDR3 is given with its conserved first and last residue. The D gene is left open where the match is weak. Clone size is not always given. Where it is, it says once, few, many or a class for expanded clones.

abundance: once
j_gene: TRBJ2-4
d_gene: .
v_gene: TRBV9
CDR3aa: CASSVGNGGPIQYF
CDR3nt: TGTGCCAGCAGCGTAGGGAACGGGGGGCCTATTCAGTACTTC

abundance: few
j_gene: TRBJ1-2
d_gene: TRBD1
v_gene: TRBV7-3
CDR3aa: CASSSGTGGGYTF
CDR3nt: TGTGCCAGCAGCTCCGGGACAGGGGGTGGCTACACCTTC

abundance: .
j_gene: TRBJ2-5
d_gene: .
v_gene: TRBV4-3
CDR3aa: CASSQEGRGAETQYF
CDR3nt: TGCGCCAGCAGCCAAGAGGGGAGGGGGGCCGAGACCCAGTACTTC

abundance: .
j_gene: TRBJ2-3
d_gene: .
v_gene: TRBV5-1
CDR3aa: CASSLRIGRGTDTQYF
CDR3nt: TGCGCCAGCAGCTTGCGAATAGGAAGGGGCACAGATACGCAGTATTTT

abundance: .
j_gene: TRBJ1-4
d_gene: .
v_gene: TRBV7-8
CDR3aa: CASSWGAQEATNEKLFF
CDR3nt: TGTGCCAGCAGCTGGGGGGCACAAGAAGCAACTAATGAAAAACTGTTTTTT

abundance: .
j_gene: TRBJ2-2
d_gene: .
v_gene: TRBV7-7
CDR3aa: CASSLAENTGELFF
CDR3nt: TGTGCTAGCAGCTTAGCGGAGAACACCGGGGAGCTGTTTTTT

abundance: .
j_gene: TRBJ1-5
d_gene: .
v_gene: TRBV6-5
CDR3aa: CASSVGGDQPQHF
CDR3nt: TGTGCCAGCAGTGTTGGGGGGGATCAGCCCCAGCATTTT

abundance: .
j_gene: TRBJ2-7
d_gene: .
v_gene: TRBV19
CDR3aa: CASSKDPSFYEQYF
CDR3nt: TGTGCCAGTAGTAAGGACCCTAGTTTCTACGAGCAGTACTTC

abundance: .
j_gene: TRBJ2-7
d_gene: TRBD1
v_gene: TRBV28
CDR3aa: CASSPPGTGGREQYF
CDR3nt: TGTGCCAGCAGTCCCCCCGGGACAGGGGGTCGCGAGCAGTACTTC

abundance: once
j_gene: TRBJ2-7
d_gene: TRBD1
v_gene: TRBV19
CDR3aa: CASSRGQGATVYEQYF
CDR3nt: TGTGCCAGTAGTAGGGGACAGGGGGCGACTGTATACGAGCAGTACTTC

abundance: .
j_gene: TRBJ1-6
d_gene: TRBD1
v_gene: TRBV30
CDR3aa: CAWSIGTGGSPLHF
CDR3nt: TGTGCCTGGAGTATTGGGACAGGGGGCTCACCCCTCCACTTT

abundance: .
j_gene: TRBJ1-4
d_gene: .
v_gene: TRBV15
CDR3aa: CATSRDKSDSEKLFF
CDR3nt: TGTGCCACCAGCAGAGACAAATCAGACAGCGAAAAACTGTTTTTT

abundance: few
j_gene: TRBJ1-4
d_gene: TRBD1
v_gene: TRBV7-2
CDR3aa: CASSSTGGLFF
CDR3nt: TGTGCCAGCAGCTCGACAGGGGGACTGTTTTTT

abundance: once
j_gene: TRBJ2-7
d_gene: .
v_gene: TRBV20-1
CDR3aa: CSARVTNEQYF
CDR3nt: TGCAGTGCTAGAGTTACGAACGAGCAGTACTTC

abundance: .
j_gene: TRBJ2-7
d_gene: .
v_gene: TRBV9
CDR3aa: CASSVAGRDYEQYF
CDR3nt: TGTGCCAGCAGCGTAGCCGGACGGGACTACGAGCAGTACTTC

abundance: .
j_gene: TRBJ2-1
d_gene: .
v_gene: TRBV7-2
CDR3aa: CASSLRTGSYNEQFF
CDR3nt: TGTGCCAGCAGCTTACGAACGGGGTCCTACAATGAGCAGTTCTTC

abundance: few
j_gene: TRBJ1-2
d_gene: TRBD1
v_gene: TRBV7-9
CDR3aa: CASSPGAGQAGGYTF
CDR3nt: TGTGCCAGCAGTCCAGGGGCCGGACAGGCCGGGGGCTACACCTTC

abundance: .
j_gene: TRBJ2-5
d_gene: TRBD2
v_gene: TRBV7-2
CDR3aa: CASSPGGGGAQETQYF
CDR3nt: TGTGCCAGCAGCCCCGGAGGCGGGGGGGCCCAAGAGACCCAGTACTTC

abundance: .
j_gene: TRBJ1-2
d_gene: .
v_gene: TRBV18
CDR3aa: CASSPPSPGRNGYTF
CDR3nt: TGTGCCAGCTCACCACCGTCCCCAGGGAGAAACGGCTACACCTTC

abundance: .
j_gene: TRBJ2-1
d_gene: TRBD2
v_gene: TRBV5-4
CDR3aa: CASSHSGGVSYNEQFF
CDR3nt: TGTGCCAGCAGCCATAGCGGGGGTGTATCCTACAATGAGCAGTTCTTC

abundance: .
j_gene: TRBJ2-7
d_gene: .
v_gene: TRBV6-1
CDR3aa: CASSEGSGTGVLSHEQYF
CDR3nt: TGTGCCAGCAGTGAAGGCTCCGGGACCGGCGTCCTAAGCCACGAGCAGTACTTC

abundance: .
j_gene: TRBJ1-5
d_gene: .
v_gene: TRBV18
CDR3aa: CASSRDLSGEGSNQPQHF
CDR3nt: TGTGCCAGCTCACGGGACCTTTCAGGGGAAGGGAGCAATCAGCCCCAGCATTTT

abundance: .
j_gene: TRBJ2-7
d_gene: TRBD1
v_gene: TRBV6-5
CDR3aa: CASSQTGSSYEQYF
CDR3nt: TGTGCCAGCAGCCAGACAGGGAGCTCCTACGAGCAGTACTTC

abundance: .
j_gene: TRBJ1-5
d_gene: .
v_gene: TRBV28
CDR3aa: CASSLVGTRNNQPQHF
CDR3nt: TGTGCCAGCAGTTTAGTGGGGACAAGGAACAATCAGCCCCAGCATTTT

abundance: .
j_gene: TRBJ1-5
d_gene: .
v_gene: TRBV19
CDR3aa: CASSIMGGAQHF
CDR3nt: TGTGCCAGTAGTATTATGGGGGGAGCCCAGCATTTT

abundance: once
j_gene: TRBJ1-1
d_gene: .
v_gene: TRBV4-2
CDR3aa: CASSQDKGVNTEAFF
CDR3nt: TGTGCCAGCAGCCAAGATAAGGGAGTTAACACTGAAGCTTTCTTT

abundance: few
j_gene: TRBJ1-6
d_gene: TRBD1
v_gene: TRBV19
CDR3aa: CASSPGTGLSSYNSPLHF
CDR3nt: TGTGCCAGTAGTCCGGGGACAGGTTTGAGCTCCTATAATTCACCCCTCCACTTT

abundance: once
j_gene: TRBJ1-1
d_gene: .
v_gene: TRBV27
CDR3aa: CASSYGQWGTEAFF
CDR3nt: TGTGCCAGCAGTTATGGGCAGTGGGGGACTGAAGCTTTCTTT

abundance: .
j_gene: TRBJ1-1
d_gene: .
v_gene: TRBV27
CDR3aa: CASSLSRTANTEAFF
CDR3nt: TGTGCCAGCAGTTTATCTAGGACGGCGAACACTGAAGCTTTCTTT

abundance: .
j_gene: TRBJ1-5
d_gene: TRBD1
v_gene: TRBV6-4
CDR3aa: CASGKQGKVNQPQHF
CDR3nt: TGTGCCAGCGGAAAACAGGGGAAGGTCAATCAGCCCCAGCATTTT

abundance: once
j_gene: TRBJ1-1
d_gene: .
v_gene: TRBV6-4
CDR3aa: CASSDREYTEAFF
CDR3nt: TGTGCCAGCAGTGACAGGGAATACACTGAAGCTTTCTTT

abundance: .
j_gene: TRBJ2-1
d_gene: TRBD1
v_gene: TRBV7-8
CDR3aa: CASSSDRAPYNEQFF
CDR3nt: TGTGCCAGCAGTTCCGACAGGGCACCTTACAATGAGCAGTTCTTC

abundance: .
j_gene: TRBJ1-1
d_gene: TRBD1
v_gene: TRBV10-1
CDR3aa: CASSVVLGDRDTEAFF
CDR3nt: TGCGCCAGCAGTGTGGTGCTAGGGGACAGGGACACTGAAGCTTTCTTT

abundance: .
j_gene: TRBJ2-7
d_gene: .
v_gene: TRBV6-1
CDR3aa: CASSRSRGYEQYF
CDR3nt: TGTGCCAGCTCCAGGAGCAGGGGCTACGAGCAGTACTTC

abundance: once
j_gene: TRBJ1-2
d_gene: TRBD1
v_gene: TRBV9
CDR3aa: CASSPGGEFGYGYTF
CDR3nt: TGTGCCAGCAGCCCAGGGGGGGAGTTCGGGTATGGCTACACCTTC

abundance: once
j_gene: TRBJ1-6
d_gene: TRBD1
v_gene: TRBV9
CDR3aa: CASSIGQGRGSPLHF
CDR3nt: TGTGCCAGCAGCATCGGACAGGGCCGTGGTTCACCCCTCCACTTT

abundance: .
j_gene: TRBJ1-4
d_gene: TRBD1
v_gene: TRBV5-1
CDR3aa: CASRDSISFNEKLFF
CDR3nt: TGCGCCAGTAGGGACAGCATAAGTTTTAATGAAAAACTGTTTTTT

abundance: .
j_gene: TRBJ2-2
d_gene: TRBD1
v_gene: TRBV30
CDR3aa: CAWTDRANGELFF
CDR3nt: TGTGCCTGGACTGACAGGGCAAACGGGGAGCTGTTTTTT

abundance: .
j_gene: TRBJ2-2
d_gene: .
v_gene: TRBV11-2
CDR3aa: CASSLSWQGRGELFF
CDR3nt: TGTGCCAGCAGCTTATCTTGGCAGGGGAGGGGGGAGCTGTTTTTT

abundance: .
j_gene: TRBJ1-5
d_gene: TRBD1
v_gene: TRBV7-9
CDR3aa: CASSLGTGGVQPQHF
CDR3nt: TGTGCCAGCAGCTTAGGGACAGGGGGCGTTCAGCCCCAGCATTTT